These T cell receptor beta chains were read from a single sample in a study of type 1 and type 2 diabetes patients. TCRdb re-called the multiplex PCR reads through MiXCR, storing one row per CDR3 protein. The profile covers approximately 260,000 distinct CDR3 sequences, with roughly 48% appearing a single time and roughly 15% taken by the ten largest. The material sequenced was peripheral blood mononuclear cells (PBMCs). Receptors originate from a young man with type 2 diabetes. Each CDR3 is given with its conserved first and last residue. The D gene is left open where the match is weak. Only part of the rows carry a size: once, few, many, or a class if the clone is expanded.

d_gene	abundance	v_gene	j_gene	CDR3nt	CDR3aa
-	few	TRBV7-8	TRBJ2-5	TGTGCCAGCAGCTTAGCCGACTTTGGGGAGACCCAGTACTTC	CASSLADFGETQYF
-	-	TRBV7-2	TRBJ2-1	TGTGCCAGCAGCCCTAAGGGGACGGTTAACAATGAGCAGTTCTTC	CASSPKGTVNNEQFF
-	-	TRBV7-2	TRBJ2-3	TGTGCCAGCAGCTTAGGTGTGGGACGGACAGATACGCAGTATTTT	CASSLGVGRTDTQYF
-	-	TRBV5-1	TRBJ1-1	TGCGCCAGCACCCCCGGGGAATGGGACACTGAAGCTTTCTTT	CASTPGEWDTEAFF
-	-	TRBV11-2	TRBJ2-7	TGTGCCAGCAGCTTAGCTCTAGCCTACGAGCAGTACTTC	CASSLALAYEQYF
TRBD2	-	TRBV25-1	TRBJ2-5	TGTGCCAGCAGCCACTTGGGACTAACAGCCTCCTTC	CASSHLGLTASF
-	-	TRBV9	TRBJ2-5	TGTGCCAGCAGCGTAGAATGGTGGGAGACCCAGTACTTC	CASSVEWWETQYF
-	-	TRBV28	TRBJ2-7	TGTGCCAGCAATAGGGGGGTCTACGAGCAGTGCTTC	CASNRGVYEQCF
-	-	TRBV2	TRBJ2-2	TGTGCCAGCAGTAAAGATGGGGCGACCGGGGAGCTGTTTTTT	CASSKDGATGELFF
-	-	TRBV10-3	TRBJ2-7	TGTGCCATCAGAGGGGAACAGCGGTCCTACGAGCAGTACTTC	CAIRGEQRSYEQYF
-	many	TRBV25-1	TRBJ2-5	TGTGCCAGCAGTCTACCCGGGACAAGGGAGACCCAGTACTTC	CASSLPGTRETQYF